This TCR beta chain derives from a study of OX40 agonist ivuxolimab in advanced cancers. Assay used: immunoSEQ multiplex PCR; TCRdb lists only in-frame clones, some missing. The sample lists about 73,000 clones; 90% were seen once. Germline CDR1 MDHEN, CDR2 SYDVKM. The V and J ends lost 5 bases and 4 bases, in that order; junction bases with no gene match: 9. CDR3 size: 16 residues. The sequence came from an adult with an advanced solid tumor such as melanoma, head and neck, liver or kidney cancer. V is TRBV28 and J is TRBJ2-3; 10 nucleotides match TRBD1. Specimen: CD4+ or CD8+ T cells sorted from blood, collected in a trial of the OX40 agonist ivuxolimab. The CDR3, as DNA: TGTGCCAGCAGTACCCCGGGACAGGGGTTTTCAGATACGCAGTATTTT. This gives the protein CASSTPGQGFSDTQYF.